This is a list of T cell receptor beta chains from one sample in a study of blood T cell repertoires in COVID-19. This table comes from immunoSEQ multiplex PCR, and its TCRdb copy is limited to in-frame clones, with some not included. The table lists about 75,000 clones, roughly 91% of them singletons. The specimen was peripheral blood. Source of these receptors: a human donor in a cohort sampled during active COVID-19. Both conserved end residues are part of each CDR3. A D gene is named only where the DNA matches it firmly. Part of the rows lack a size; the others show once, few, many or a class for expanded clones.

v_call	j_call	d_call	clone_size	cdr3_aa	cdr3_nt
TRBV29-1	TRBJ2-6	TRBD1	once	CSVRQGAAGANVLTF	TGCAGCGTGAGACAGGGGGCGGCGGGGGCCAACGTCCTGACTTTC
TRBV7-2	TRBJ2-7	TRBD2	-	CASSLVAGDSYEQYF	TGTGCCAGCAGCTTAGTCGCGGGGGACTCCTACGAGCAGTACTTC
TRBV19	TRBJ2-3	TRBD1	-	CASSRRQGPTDTQYF	TGTGCCAGTAGTCGACGACAGGGCCCCACAGATACGCAGTATTTT
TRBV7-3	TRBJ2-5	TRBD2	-	CASSLTSGLQETQYF	TGTGCCAGCAGCTTGACTAGCGGGCTCCAAGAGACTCAGTACTTC
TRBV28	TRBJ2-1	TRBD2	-	CASYTSGRGSYNEQFF	TGTGCCAGCTACACTAGCGGGAGGGGATCCTACAATGAGCAGTTCTTC
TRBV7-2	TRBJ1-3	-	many	CASSLEAVQGNTIYF	TGTGCCAGCAGCTTAGAAGCGGTTCAAGGAAACACCATATATTTT
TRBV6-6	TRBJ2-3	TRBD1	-	CASSAGGTGGFRRRADTQYF	TGTGCCAGCAGCGCGGGGGGGACAGGGGGCTTTAGGAGGCGTGCAGATACGCAGTATTTT
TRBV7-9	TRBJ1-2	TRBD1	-	CASIGQGVDGYTF	TGTGCCAGCATAGGGCAGGGGGTAGATGGCTACACCTTC
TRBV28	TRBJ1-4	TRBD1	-	CASSPGTGGREKLFF	TGTGCCAGCAGTCCGGGGACAGGGGGCCGGGAAAAACTGTTTTTT
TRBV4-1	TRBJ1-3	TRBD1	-	CASSQDTHRGRPGNTIYF	TGCGCCAGCAGCCAAGATACGCACAGGGGGCGCCCTGGAAACACCATATATTTT
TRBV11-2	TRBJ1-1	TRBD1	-	CASSFRRGTGGTEAFF	TGTGCCAGCAGCTTCCGCCGAGGGACAGGGGGCACTGAAGCTTTCTTT
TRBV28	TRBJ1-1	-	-	CASSETGIGGTEAFF	TGTGCCAGCAGCGAGACGGGGATTGGTGGCACTGAAGCTTTCTTT
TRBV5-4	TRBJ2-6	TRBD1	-	CASSTGQGFSGANVLTF	TGTGCCAGCAGCACGGGACAGGGTTTCTCTGGGGCCAACGTCCTGACTTTC
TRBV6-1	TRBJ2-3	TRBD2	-	CASSEGLAPPDTQYF	TGTGCCAGCAGTGAAGGACTAGCCCCCCCAGATACGCAGTATTTT
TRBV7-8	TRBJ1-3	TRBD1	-	CASSFATLTGVGNTIYF	TGTGCCAGCAGCTTTGCTACCCTGACAGGGGTCGGAAACACCATATATTTT
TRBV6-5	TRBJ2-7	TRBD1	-	CASTTGGQQTYEQYF	TGTGCCAGCACTACTGGGGGACAGCAAACCTACGAGCAGTACTTC
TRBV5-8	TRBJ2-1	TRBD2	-	CASSLAQTSGSYNEQFF	TGTGCCAGCAGCTTGGCCCAGACTAGCGGGAGTTACAATGAGCAGTTCTTC
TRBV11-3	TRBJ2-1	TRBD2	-	CASNGPGQTSGRNNEQFF	TGTGCCAGCAACGGACCGGGACAGACTAGCGGGAGGAACAATGAGCAGTTCTTC
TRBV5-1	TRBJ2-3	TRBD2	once	CASSLSPPTSHSTDTQYF	TGCGCCAGCAGCTTATCCCCGCCGACTAGCCATAGCACAGATACGCAGTATTTT
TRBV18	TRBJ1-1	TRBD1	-	CASSLDRGNTEAFF	TGTGCCAGCTCACTTGACAGGGGGAACACTGAAGCTTTCTTT
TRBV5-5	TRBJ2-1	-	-	CASSGYRVARSYNEQFF	TGTGCCAGCAGTGGGTACAGGGTAGCAAGGTCCTACAATGAGCAGTTCTTC
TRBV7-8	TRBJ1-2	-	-	CASSLIDTSNYGYTF	TGTGCCAGCAGCCTAATTGACACTTCTAACTATGGCTACACCTTC